The entry that follows covers one T cell receptor (beta chain) sequence. These data originate in a study of blood T cell repertoires in COVID-19. Using immunoSEQ multiplex PCR, the repertoire was profiled, and TCRdb retains in-frame clones only, with some absent. The sample includes about 91,000 clones, over 70% of them seen just once. V was shortened by 2 bases and J by 1 base, with 8 bases between the two germline ends. From germline, CDR1 is SGHNT and CDR2 YYREEE (reference sequence). This CDR3 contains 14 residues. The chain is built from TRBV5-4 and TRBJ2-3; D is ambiguous. Source material: peripheral blood. The TCR originated in an elderly woman with acute or convalescent COVID-19. CDR3 amino acids: CASSFGGGTDTQYF. The CDR3 nucleotides are TGTGCCAGCAGCTTCGGCGGAGGCACAGATACGCAGTATTTT.